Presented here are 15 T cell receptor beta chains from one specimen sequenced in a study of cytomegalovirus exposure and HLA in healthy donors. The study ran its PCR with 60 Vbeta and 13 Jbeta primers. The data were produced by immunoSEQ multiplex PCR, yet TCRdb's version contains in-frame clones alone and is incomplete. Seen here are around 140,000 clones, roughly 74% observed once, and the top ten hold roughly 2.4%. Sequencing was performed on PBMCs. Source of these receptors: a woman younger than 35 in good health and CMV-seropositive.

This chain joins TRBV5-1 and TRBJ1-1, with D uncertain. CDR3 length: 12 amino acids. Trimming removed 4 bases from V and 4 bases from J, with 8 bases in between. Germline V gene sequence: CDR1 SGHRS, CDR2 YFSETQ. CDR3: CASSRGFTEAFF. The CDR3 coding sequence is TGCGCCAGCAGCCGCGGTTTCACTGAAGCTTTCTTT.

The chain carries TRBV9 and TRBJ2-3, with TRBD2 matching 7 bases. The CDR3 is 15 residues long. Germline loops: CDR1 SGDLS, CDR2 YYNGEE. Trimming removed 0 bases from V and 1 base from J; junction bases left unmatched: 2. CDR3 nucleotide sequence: TGTGCCAGCAGCGTAGGGGCGGGAGGCACAGATACGCAGTATTTT. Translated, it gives CASSVGAGGTDTQYF.

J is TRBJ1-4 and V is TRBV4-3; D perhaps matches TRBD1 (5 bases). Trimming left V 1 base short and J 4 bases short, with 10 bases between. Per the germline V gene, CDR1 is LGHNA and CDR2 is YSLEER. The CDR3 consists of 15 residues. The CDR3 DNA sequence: TGCGCCAGCAGCCAAGTGGGGGGTTATAATGAAAAACTGTTTTTT. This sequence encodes CASSQVGGYNEKLFF.

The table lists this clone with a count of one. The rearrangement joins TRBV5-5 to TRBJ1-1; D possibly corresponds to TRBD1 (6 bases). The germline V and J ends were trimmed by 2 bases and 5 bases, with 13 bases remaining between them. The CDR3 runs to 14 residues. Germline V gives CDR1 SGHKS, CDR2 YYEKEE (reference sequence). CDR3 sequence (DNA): TGTGCCAGCAGCTTACAGGGAAAACGGACTGAAGCTTTCTTT. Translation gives CASSLQGKRTEAFF.

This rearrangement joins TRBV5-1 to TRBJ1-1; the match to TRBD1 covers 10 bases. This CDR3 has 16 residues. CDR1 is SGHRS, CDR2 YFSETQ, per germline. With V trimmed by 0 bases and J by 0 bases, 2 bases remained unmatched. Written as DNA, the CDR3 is TGCGCCAGCAGCTTGGAAGGGACAGGGGTGAACACTGAAGCTTTCTTT. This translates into CASSLEGTGVNTEAFF. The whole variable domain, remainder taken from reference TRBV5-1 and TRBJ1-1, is KAGVTQTPRYLIKTRGQQVTLSCSPISGHRSVSWYQQTPGQGLQFLFEYFSETQRNKGNFPGRFSGRQFSNSRSEMNVSTLELGDSALYLCASSLEGTGVNTEAFFGQGTRLTVV.

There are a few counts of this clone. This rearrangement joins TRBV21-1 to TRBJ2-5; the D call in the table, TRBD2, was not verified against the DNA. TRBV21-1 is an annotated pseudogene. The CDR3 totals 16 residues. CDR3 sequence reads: CASSGASGVLEETQYF. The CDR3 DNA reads TGTGCCAGCAGTGGGGCTAGCGGGGTACTTGAGGAGACCCAGTACTTC.

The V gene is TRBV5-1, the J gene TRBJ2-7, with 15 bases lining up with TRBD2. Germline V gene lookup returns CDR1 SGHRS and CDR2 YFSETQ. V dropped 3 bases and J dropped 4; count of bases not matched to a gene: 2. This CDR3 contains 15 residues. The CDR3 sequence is CASSWTSGGAYEQYF. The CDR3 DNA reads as TGCGCCAGCAGCTGGACTAGCGGGGGGGCGTACGAGCAGTACTTC.

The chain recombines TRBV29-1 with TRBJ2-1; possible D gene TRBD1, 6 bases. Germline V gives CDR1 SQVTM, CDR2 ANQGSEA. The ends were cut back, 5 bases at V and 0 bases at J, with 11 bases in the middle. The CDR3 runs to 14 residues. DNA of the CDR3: TGCAGCGTTTTTACAGGGAGCTCCTACAATGAGCAGTTCTTC. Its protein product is CSVFTGSSYNEQFF.

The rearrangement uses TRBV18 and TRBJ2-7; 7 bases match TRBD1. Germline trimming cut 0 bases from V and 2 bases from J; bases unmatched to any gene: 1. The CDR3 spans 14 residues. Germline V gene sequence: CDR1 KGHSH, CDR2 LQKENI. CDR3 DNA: TGTGCCAGCTCACCACCAGGGGGCCCCTACGAGCAGTACTTC. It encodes CASSPPGGPYEQYF.

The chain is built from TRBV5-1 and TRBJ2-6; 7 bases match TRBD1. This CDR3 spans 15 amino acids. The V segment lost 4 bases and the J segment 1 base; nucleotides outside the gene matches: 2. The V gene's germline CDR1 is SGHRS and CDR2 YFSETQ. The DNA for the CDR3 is TGCGCCAGCAGCCGGACAGGTTCTGGGGCCAACGTCCTGACTTTC. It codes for CASSRTGSGANVLTF.

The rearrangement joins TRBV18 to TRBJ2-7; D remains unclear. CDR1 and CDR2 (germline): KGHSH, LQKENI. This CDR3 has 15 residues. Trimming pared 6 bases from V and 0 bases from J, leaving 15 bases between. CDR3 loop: CASSPLTGSSYEQYF. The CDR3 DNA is TGTGCCAGCTCGCCCCTCACGGGTAGCTCCTACGAGCAGTACTTC.

The chain's CDR3 is CAISEPGFQETQYF. The CDR3 region has the DNA TGTGCCATCAGTGAACCGGGATTCCAAGAGACCCAGTACTTC. This chain connects TRBV10-3 to TRBJ2-5; maybe TRBD2 (5 bases). V was cut by 3 bases and J by 1 base, with 9 bases left in between. CDR1 is ENHRY and CDR2 is SYGVKD in the germline V gene. The CDR3 runs to 14 residues.

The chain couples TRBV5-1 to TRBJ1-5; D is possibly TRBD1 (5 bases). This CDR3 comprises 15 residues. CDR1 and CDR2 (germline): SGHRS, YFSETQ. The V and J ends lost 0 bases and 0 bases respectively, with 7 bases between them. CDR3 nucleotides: TGCGCCAGCAGCTTGGCAGGGAATAGCAATCAGCCCCAGCATTTT. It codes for CASSLAGNSNQPQHF.

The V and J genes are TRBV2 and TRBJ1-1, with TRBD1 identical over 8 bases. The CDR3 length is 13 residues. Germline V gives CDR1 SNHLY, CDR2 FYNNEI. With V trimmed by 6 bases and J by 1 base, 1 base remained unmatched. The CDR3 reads CASRGQANTEAFF. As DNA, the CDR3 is TGTGCCAGCAGGGGACAGGCGAACACTGAAGCTTTCTTT.

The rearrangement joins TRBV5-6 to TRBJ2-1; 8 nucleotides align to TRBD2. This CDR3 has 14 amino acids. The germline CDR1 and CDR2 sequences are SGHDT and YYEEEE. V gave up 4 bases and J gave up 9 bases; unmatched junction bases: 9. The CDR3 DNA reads TGTGCCAGCAGCCTCCCCGGGACTAGTGGTGAGCAGTTCTTC. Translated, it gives CASSLPGTSGEQFF.